The 28 T cell receptor beta chains in this list originate from one sample, sequenced in a study of identical twins. TCRdb recomputed calls from the 5' RACE reads with MiXCR, one row per CDR3 protein. In the table there are around 690,000 distinct CDR3 sequences, 21% of which are singletons. Another study also made use of these data, one on T cells expressing NK-cell markers.

Source material: PBMCs. These receptors came from a woman between 18 and 29 years old in good health.

This rearrangement joins TRBV4-2 to TRBJ2-3, with D unresolved. Germline CDR1 is LGHNA and CDR2 is YNFKEQ. The CDR3 runs to 12 residues. V lost 4 bases and J 6 bases, leaving 8 bases between the germline ends. As DNA, the CDR3 is TGTGCCAGCAGCCCGCCCAGGGATACGCAGTATTTT. Residues: CASSPPRDTQYF.

In this sample, this clonotype turned up a few times. The V call is TRBV5-6, the J call TRBJ2-7, with unresolved D. The CDR3 has 12 residues. The ends were cut back, 0 bases at V and 4 bases at J, with 5 bases in the middle. CDR1 and CDR2 (germline): SGHDT, YYEEEE. DNA of the CDR3: TGTGCCAGCAGCTTGGTGGAATACGAGCAGTACTTC. It translates to CASSLVEYEQYF.

This clonotype came up once. V usage is TRBV11-2 and J usage is TRBJ2-3; 10 bases agree with TRBD2. This CDR3 has 18 amino acids. The trim removed 5 bases at V and 2 bases at J, leaving 13 bases unmatched. CDR1 and CDR2 (germline): SGHAT, FQNNGV. The CDR3 sequence is CASSRNSGGSPPTDTQYF. The DNA of the CDR3 is TGTGCCAGCAGCCGAAATAGCGGGGGGTCTCCTCCCACAGATACGCAGTATTTT.

The J gene is TRBJ2-1, the V gene TRBV7-3; 10 bases agree with TRBD1. The CDR3 contains 14 residues. The V segment lost 3 bases and the J segment 6 bases; nucleotides outside the gene matches: 2. The germline gives CDR1 SGHTA, CDR2 FQGTGA. The CDR3 bases are TGTGCCAGCAGCTTCGACAGGGGGCGCAATGAGCAGTTCTTC. Its protein is CASSFDRGRNEQFF.

The chain has TRBV29-1 and TRBJ2-7; D is unresolved. V was pared by 6 bases and J by 2 bases, with 14 bases between. In germline, CDR1 is SQVTM, CDR2 ANQGSEA. The CDR3 spans 13 residues. The CDR3 spells CSVCLAGPYEQYF. The CDR3 DNA follows: TGCAGCGTCTGCCTGGCCGGGCCCTACGAGCAGTACTTC.

The chain couples TRBV20-1 to TRBJ1-1, with TRBD1 as a possible D gene (6 bases). Looked up from germline, CDR1 is DFQATT and CDR2 is SNEGSKA (reference sequence). The CDR3 spans 14 residues. Trimming pared 5 bases from V and 3 bases from J, leaving 16 bases between. The CDR3 DNA follows: TGCAGTGCTCCAAACAGGGAAGGACACACTGAAGCTTTCTTT. Amino acid sequence: CSAPNREGHTEAFF.

At least ten counts were recorded for this clonotype. This chain joins TRBV5-1 and TRBJ2-3; 12 bases align to TRBD2. Per germline, CDR1 SGHRS and CDR2 YFSETQ. J was trimmed by 3 bases and V by 0 bases; bases with no gene match: 2. This CDR3 has 16 amino acids. The CDR3 DNA reads TGCGCCAGCAGCTTGGAAGGGACTAGCGGGACAGATACGCAGTATTTT. Protein sequence: CASSLEGTSGTDTQYF. Complete variable domain (other parts from reference TRBV5-1 and TRBJ2-3): KAGVTQTPRYLIKTRGQQVTLSCSPISGHRSVSWYQQTPGQGLQFLFEYFSETQRNKGNFPGRFSGRQFSNSRSEMNVSTLELGDSALYLCASSLEGTSGTDTQYFGPGTRLTVL.

This clonotype showed up just a few times. The chain couples TRBV6-5 to TRBJ2-7; D is uncertain. Germline-derived CDR1 and CDR2 are MNHEY and SVGAGI. The CDR3 has 14 residues. V was clipped by 0 bases and J by 2 bases, with 8 bases between them. CDR3 DNA: TGTGCCAGCAGTTACTCGGCACAGACCTACGAGCAGTACTTC. It encodes CASSYSAQTYEQYF.

The chain has TRBV20-1 and TRBJ2-1, with 10 nucleotides matching TRBD1. Germline assignment: CDR1 DFQATT and CDR2 SNEGSKA (reference sequence). The length of the CDR3 is 14 residues. V dropped 6 bases and J dropped 7; count of bases not matched to a gene: 9. CDR3 protein: CSALRGQGWNEQFF. The CDR3, as DNA: TGCAGTGCCCTCAGGGGACAGGGGTGGAATGAGCAGTTCTTC.

The chain carries TRBV5-1 and TRBJ2-4; the D gene could be TRBD1 or TRBD2 (5 bases each). The CDR3 spans 15 residues. The germline V and J ends were trimmed by 1 base and 3 bases, with 11 bases remaining between them. Per the germline V gene, CDR1 is SGHRS and CDR2 is YFSETQ. The CDR3 region has the DNA TGCGCCAGCAGCTTGTTGGGGACCTTCAAAAACATTCAGTACTTC. Translating gives CASSLLGTFKNIQYF.

The chain is built from TRBV12-3 or TRBV12-4 and TRBJ1-4; D might be TRBD1 (5 bases). Trimming took off 6 bases at V and 12 bases at J, with 11 bases between the two ends. This CDR3 has 11 amino acids. Here the CDR3 DNA reads TGTGCCAGCAGCCTCGGGGGTCAACTGTTTTTT. This gives the protein CASSLGGQLFF.

This clonotype has more than one count but fewer than ten. One end of the junction varies from germline; a read error may be responsible. This sequence joins TRBV12-3 or TRBV12-4 and TRBJ2-5; no reliable D call. The CDR3 sequence is 11 residues long. The CDR3 region is CASSSRVSLHF. CDR3 nucleotides: TGTGCCAGCAGTTCCCGGGTGAGCCTACACTTC.

The chain links TRBV7-9 to TRBJ1-2; D not resolved. V was cut by 5 bases and J by 2 bases, with 12 bases left in between. Germline assignment: CDR1 SEHNR and CDR2 FQNEAQ (reference sequence). The CDR3 extends over 14 amino acids. The CDR3 DNA is TGTGCCAGCAGCCCGTACAGCCGAAACTATGGCTACACCTTC. It specifies CASSPYSRNYGYTF.

V gene TRBV5-1 combines with J gene TRBJ1-2, with 7 bases fitting TRBD1. The V and J ends lost 4 bases and 2 bases, in that order; junction bases with no gene match: 5. CDR3 length equals 14 residues. Germline CDR1 SGHRS, CDR2 YFSETQ. DNA of the CDR3: TGCGCCAGCAGCCACGCAGGGGGGAACTATGGCTACACCTTC. Translating it yields CASSHAGGNYGYTF.

CDR3 protein: CASSYDGRNYGYTF. CDR3 DNA sequence: TGTGCCAGCAGTTATGATGGACGGAACTATGGCTACACCTTC. The gene calls are TRBV12-3 or TRBV12-4 and TRBJ1-2, with D uncertain. V shed 4 bases and J shed 2 bases, with 11 bases lying between them. The CDR3 contains 14 residues.

This clonotype was observed at least ten times. The chain employs TRBV20-1 and TRBJ1-1, with D unresolved. CDR1 DFQATT and CDR2 SNEGSKA come from the germline V gene (reference sequence). The CDR3 runs 15 residues. Trimming left V 1 base short and J 0 bases short, with 12 bases between. The CDR3 spells CSARVSDGMNTEAFF. DNA of the CDR3: TGCAGTGCTAGAGTTTCGGACGGAATGAACACTGAAGCTTTCTTT.

The chain joins TRBV25-1 to TRBJ2-1, with 11 bases fitting TRBD1. This CDR3 comprises 17 residues. Germline V gives CDR1 MGHDK, CDR2 SYGVNS. V was pared by 8 bases and J by 8 bases, with 17 bases of the junction left unmatched. CDR3 DNA sequence: TGTGCCAGCCAAGGTGCTCCCGGGACAGGGGGAGAGGATGAGCAGTTCTTC. It encodes CASQGAPGTGGEDEQFF. Supplemented by reference TRBV25-1 and TRBJ2-1, the full variable domain reads EADIYQTPRYLVIGTGKKITLECSQTMGHDKMYWYQQDPGMELHLIHYSYGVNSTEKGDLSSESTVSRIRTEHFPLTLESARPSHTSQYLCASQGAPGTGGEDEQFFGPGTRLTVL.

This clonotype was picked up a small number of times. V and J are TRBV20-1 and TRBJ2-5; D is ambiguous. V was cut by 3 bases and J by 4 bases, with 12 bases left in between. CDR1 and CDR2 from the germline V gene are DFQATT and SNEGSKA (reference sequence). This CDR3 is built from 13 residues. CDR3 in amino acids: CSARSDGSETQYF. The CDR3 nucleotides are TGCAGTGCTAGGTCGGATGGTTCAGAGACCCAGTACTTC.

This clonotype appeared a few times. The chain is built from TRBV7-8 and TRBJ1-2; D uncertain. The germline V gene has CDR1 SGHVS and CDR2 FQNEAQ. The length of the CDR3 is 16 residues. Trimming removed 2 bases from V and 0 bases from J, with 13 bases in between. The CDR3 coding sequence is TGTGCCAGCAGCTTAAACCCCGCAGGTTCTAACTATGGCTACACCTTC. The encoded protein is CASSLNPAGSNYGYTF. Full variable domain (remainder filled in from reference TRBV7-8 and TRBJ1-2): GAGVSQSPRYKVAKRGQDVALRCDPISGHVSLFWYQQALGQGPEFLTYFQNEAQLDKSGLPSDRFFAERPEGSVSTLKIQRTQQEDSAVYLCASSLNPAGSNYGYTFGSGTRLTVV.

The chain combines TRBV9 with TRBJ2-2; D gene unclear. Trimming stripped 2 bases from V and 4 bases from J, with 3 bases between. This CDR3 contains 12 residues. Per germline, CDR1 SGDLS and CDR2 YYNGEE. In nucleotides, the CDR3 is TGTGCCAGCAGCGTGTTCACCGGGGAGCTGTTTTTT. Protein: CASSVFTGELFF.

The V and J genes are TRBV5-5 and TRBJ2-7, with TRBD1 matching over 8 bases. Germline V gene sequence: CDR1 SGHKS, CDR2 YYEKEE (reference sequence). CDR3 length: 16 residues. V lost 1 base to trimming and J lost 3 bases; unmatched junction nucleotides: 9. The CDR3 here is CASSLIQGGIDYEQYF. The CDR3 DNA reads TGTGCCAGCAGCTTGATACAGGGGGGCATCGACTACGAGCAGTACTTC.

This clonotype was seen a few times. This rearrangement joins TRBV20-1 to TRBJ2-5; 10 bases line up with TRBD2. Unmatched junction bases numbered 7, after V lost 6 bases and J lost 0 bases. The CDR3 sequence is 15 residues long. CDR1 and CDR2 (germline): DFQATT, SNEGSKA (reference sequence). The CDR3 DNA sequence: TGCAGTGCGCAGCGGGGGGGCCGGCACCAAGAGACCCAGTACTTC. Protein sequence: CSAQRGGRHQETQYF.

V and J are TRBV27 and TRBJ2-7; 8 bases line up with TRBD2. CDR1 is MNHEY and CDR2 is SMNVEV in the germline V gene (reference sequence). V lost 6 bases and J lost 4; bases outside the gene matches: 8. This CDR3 contains 14 residues. DNA of the CDR3: TGTGCCAGCAGAGAAGCGGGAGCGGGTTACGAGCAGTACTTC. Protein: CASREAGAGYEQYF.

V and J are TRBV7-3 and TRBJ1-1; D gene uncertain. The CDR3 loop spans 15 amino acids. V was cut by 5 bases and J by 0 bases, with 13 bases left in between. The germline gives CDR1 SGHTA, CDR2 FQGTGA. The CDR3: CASSPNPGVNTEAFF. In DNA, the CDR3 is TGTGCCAGCAGCCCAAACCCCGGGGTGAACACTGAAGCTTTCTTT.

This clonotype appeared a few times. The chain combines TRBV5-1 with TRBJ2-3; 7 nucleotides match TRBD2. The junction had 5 bases not matched to a gene; V was cut back by 7 bases and J by 0 bases. Germline V CDR1 and CDR2: SGHRS, YFSETQ. This CDR3 is built from 14 residues. The CDR3 DNA reads as TGCGCCAGCGGAGAAGCGGGGAGCACAGATACGCAGTATTTT. It yields the protein CASGEAGSTDTQYF.

The table lists this clonotype with a few counts. This sequence joins TRBV20-1 and TRBJ1-6, with a tentative D call TRBD1 (6 bases). V shed 4 bases and J shed 16 bases, with 14 bases lying between them. The CDR3 loop spans 11 amino acids. Germline-derived CDR1 and CDR2 are DFQATT and SNEGSKA (reference sequence). The CDR3 protein is CSATLVGALHF. The DNA of the CDR3 is TGCAGTGCTACCTTAGTGGGGGCACTCCACTTT.

This clonotype was detected a few times. V usage is TRBV29-1 and J usage is TRBJ2-7; D might be TRBD1 (5 bases). CDR3 length equals 11 residues. V was shortened by 7 bases and J by 1 base, with 8 bases between the two germline ends. The germline V gene has CDR1 SQVTM and CDR2 ANQGSEA. The DNA for the CDR3 is TGCAGCGCGACAGTTTCCTACGAGCAGTACTTC. It encodes CSATVSYEQYF.

The chain is built from TRBV5-1 and TRBJ2-1, with D possibly being TRBD2 (5 bases). The CDR3 extends over 14 amino acids. The ends were cut back, 2 bases at V and 7 bases at J, with 13 bases in the middle. Per germline, CDR1 SGHRS and CDR2 YFSETQ. The CDR3 DNA reads as TGCGCCAGCAGCTTACTAGGGTCGGGGAATGAGCAGTTCTTC. Translation: CASSLLGSGNEQFF.